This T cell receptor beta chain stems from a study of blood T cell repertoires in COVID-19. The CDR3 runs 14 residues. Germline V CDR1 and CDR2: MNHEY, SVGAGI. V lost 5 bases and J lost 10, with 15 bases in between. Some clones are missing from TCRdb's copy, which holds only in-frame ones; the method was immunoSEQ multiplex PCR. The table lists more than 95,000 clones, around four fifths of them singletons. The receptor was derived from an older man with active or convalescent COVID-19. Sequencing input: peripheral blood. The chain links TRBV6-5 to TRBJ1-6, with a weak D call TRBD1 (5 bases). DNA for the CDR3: TGTGCCAGCAGTAACGTTTGGGGGGGATCACCCCTCCACTTT. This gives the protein CASSNVWGGSPLHF.